This note documents a single TCR beta chain sequence. Germline CDR1 is SGHVS and CDR2 is FNYEAQ. V lost 5 bases, J lost 3 bases, and 11 bases lay in between. The CDR3 is 13 amino acids. The data stem from a study of cytomegalovirus exposure and HLA in healthy donors. In the PCR, 60 Vbeta and 13 Jbeta primers were used. Some clones are missing from TCRdb's copy, which holds only in-frame ones; the method was immunoSEQ multiplex PCR. Among more than 70,000 clones listed, less than 85% were seen once. This rearrangement joins TRBV7-6 to TRBJ2-7; D ambiguous. The sequencing sample was made of PBMCs. The sequence was collected from a man younger than 40 in good health and CMV-seropositive. The CDR3 DNA follows: TGTGCCAGCAGCGTATCGGGTGTCTACGAGCAGTACTTC. It specifies CASSVSGVYEQYF. The variable domain in full, with the rest retrieved from reference TRBV7-6 and TRBJ2-7, is GAGVSQSPRYKVTKRGQDVALRCDPISGHVSLYWYRQALGQGPEFLTYFNYEAQQDKSGLPNDRFSAERPEGSISTLTIQRTEQRDSAMYRCASSVSGVYEQYFGPGTRLTVT.